These 31 T cell receptor beta chains originate from one sample sequenced in a study of post-analysis software for immune sequencing data. Study outcomes and limitations: Relative to controls, patients had five TRBV segments at higher frequency, with TRBV5-6, TRBV5-1 and TRBV20-1 among these.

No antigen has been identified for these receptors. Unique molecular identifiers were carried by the TCR beta cDNA libraries. TCRdb passed the PCR reads through MiXCR, listing each CDR3 protein once. This sample carries over 700,000 distinct CDR3 sequences, about 27% of them seen once, and the ten largest clones take roughly 0.53%. Sequencing was done on a sample of blood. Every receptor here comes from a girl aged 5-17 years with multiple sclerosis.

This clonotype was seen more than once but under ten times. CDR3 residues: CSARNVQGTQYF. As DNA, the CDR3 is TGCAGTGCTCGTAACGTACAGGGGACCCAGTACTTC. The rearrangement links TRBV20-1 to TRBJ2-7; TRBD1 is a possible D gene (6 bases). The DNA end is more similar to TRBJ2-5, so the J call may be wrong. Germline V gene data show CDR1 as DFQATT and CDR2 as SNEGSKA (reference sequence). The CDR3 contains 12 residues.

V usage is TRBV20-1 and J usage is TRBJ1-1; a weak D match, TRBD1 (6 bases). The CDR3 sequence is 15 residues long. Germline-derived CDR1 and CDR2 are DFQATT and SNEGSKA (reference sequence). Trimming left V 3 bases short and J 3 bases short, with 17 bases between. The CDR3 DNA is TGCAGTGCTAGGGACAGCTCCGAGGTGGACACTGAAGCTTTCTTT. This gives the protein CSARDSSEVDTEAFF.

The chain combines TRBV13 with TRBJ2-7; 7 nucleotides line up with TRBD2. This CDR3 region has 15 residues. Germline V gene lookup returns CDR1 PRHDT and CDR2 FYEKMQ (reference sequence). With V trimmed by 4 bases and J by 3 bases, 9 bases remained unmatched. CDR3 sequence reads: CASSSVGRSSYEQYF. CDR3 in DNA: TGTGCCAGCAGCTCCGTCGGGAGGTCGAGCTACGAGCAGTACTTC.

This clonotype was recorded a few times. This rearrangement joins TRBV24-1 to TRBJ2-3; 9 bases are shared with TRBD1. The CDR3 runs 16 residues. In germline, CDR1 is KGHDR, CDR2 SFDVKD. The V segment lost 2 bases and the J segment 3 bases; nucleotides outside the gene matches: 5. The CDR3 DNA reads as TGTGCCACCAGTGATTCCGGGACAGGGAGAACAGATACGCAGTATTTT. This gives the protein CATSDSGTGRTDTQYF.

This clonotype was picked up a small number of times. The chain employs TRBV14 and TRBJ2-1; D remains ambiguous. This CDR3 is built from 16 residues. The V gene lost 4 bases and the J gene lost 4 bases, with 17 bases spanning the gap. CDR1 and CDR2 (germline): SGHDN, FVKESK. Here the CDR3 reads CASSPDVGFPYNEQFF. The CDR3 nucleotides are TGTGCCAGCAGCCCTGATGTCGGGTTCCCGTACAATGAGCAGTTCTTC.

The count of this clonotype is one. This rearrangement joins TRBV20-1 to TRBJ1-1; D gene uncertain. The V gene lost 0 bases and the J gene lost 8 bases, with 13 bases spanning the gap. The CDR3 is made up of 13 amino acids. CDR1 and CDR2 from the germline V gene are DFQATT and SNEGSKA (reference sequence). CDR3: CSARENRDYEAFF. The CDR3 nucleotides are TGCAGTGCTAGAGAAAACAGAGACTACGAAGCTTTCTTT.

This clonotype was detected a few times. The chain has TRBV18 and TRBJ1-2, with D perhaps matching TRBD1 (5 bases). V lost 3 bases to trimming and J lost 0 bases, with 20 bases between them. Germline values: CDR1 KGHSH, CDR2 LQKENI. This CDR3 contains 18 residues. The CDR3 bases are TGTGCCAGCTCACCGCAAGGGGTGCGACTCTCAGCTAACTATGGCTACACCTTC. This codes for CASSPQGVRLSANYGYTF.

The chain uses TRBV6-1 and TRBJ2-1; 10 bases map to TRBD2. The CDR3 consists of 16 residues. The germline gives CDR1 MNHNS, CDR2 SASEGT. V shed 5 bases, J shed 8 bases, and the junction held 12 bases outside the gene matches. Written as DNA, the CDR3 is TGTGCCAGCAGTCCCCGTGGGCTAGCGGGAGACCATGAGCAGTTCTTC. Translating it yields CASSPRGLAGDHEQFF.

This clonotype was counted many times. The rearrangement joins TRBV11-1 to TRBJ2-1; TRBD1 matches at 8 bases. V lost 2 bases, J lost 2 bases, and 2 bases stayed unmatched. Germline CDR1 reads SGHAT; CDR2 reads FQDESV (reference sequence). This CDR3 comprises 15 residues. The CDR3, as DNA: TGTGCCAGCAGCTTACGACAGGGGACCTACAATGAGCAGTTCTTC. It specifies CASSLRQGTYNEQFF.

This clonotype was detected a few times. The CDR3 nucleotides are TGTGCCAGCAGCCCATACCACAGCGGGAGTTCCTACAATGAGCAGTTCTTC. This gives the protein CASSPYHSGSSYNEQFF. The chain couples TRBV3-1 to TRBJ2-1; 8 bases line up with TRBD2. J gave up 1 base and V 4 bases, and 9 bases lay outside the gene matches. This CDR3 is built from 17 residues. Looked up from germline, CDR1 is LGHDT and CDR2 is YNNKEL (reference sequence).

Comment on this clonotype: This may be a read error: a much more frequent sequence differs by one nucleotide. J is TRBJ2-1 and V is TRBV4-3; D ambiguous. V lost 0 bases to trimming and J lost 10 bases, with 10 bases between them. Germline values: CDR1 LGHNA, CDR2 YSLEER. The CDR3 contains 13 residues. Written as DNA, the CDR3 is TGCGCCAGCAGCCAAGAGCCAGGTACCGAGCAGTTCTTC. It is translated as CASSQEPGTEQFF.

The chain carries TRBV12-3 or TRBV12-4 and TRBJ2-1; possibly TRBD2 for D (6 bases). The CDR3 covers 17 residues. The V gene lost 10 bases and the J gene lost 4 bases, with 26 bases spanning the gap. CDR3 region: CANTLALGGTLYNEQFF. In DNA form, the CDR3 reads TGTGCCAACACCCTTGCCCTTGGCGGGACCTTGTACAATGAGCAGTTCTTC.

This clonotype was observed a handful of times. This chain uses TRBV7-2 with TRBJ2-4; D uncertain. Deletions cut 3 bases from V and 7 bases from J, with 10 bases between. CDR1 is SGHTA, CDR2 FQGNSA, per germline. The CDR3 sequence is 13 residues long. Written as DNA, the CDR3 is TGTGCCAGCAGCTTTTCAGGTGATAACATTCAGTACTTC. This translates into CASSFSGDNIQYF. Drawing the rest from reference TRBV7-2 and TRBJ2-4, the complete variable domain is GAGVSQSPSNKVTEKGKDVELRCDPISGHTALYWYRQSLGQGLEFLIYFQGNSAPDKSGLPSDRFSAERTGGSVSTLTIQRTQQEDSAVYLCASSFSGDNIQYFGAGTRLSVL.

The V gene is TRBV7-9, the J gene TRBJ1-6; 7 bases match TRBD1. The CDR3 runs 14 residues. Germline V gives CDR1 SEHNR, CDR2 FQNEAQ (reference sequence). V was clipped by 5 bases and J by 10 bases; unmatched bases: 8. CDR3 nucleotides: TGTGCCAGCAGCCCTCCGACAGGGTGGTCACCCCTCCACTTT. Translated, it gives CASSPPTGWSPLHF.

This clonotype was counted a single time. At one of its ends the junction is not consistent with the germline gene, which may arise from a read error. This chain uses TRBV11-2 with TRBJ2-4; a weak D match, TRBD1 (6 bases). The CDR3 length is 13 residues. From germline, CDR1 is SGHAT and CDR2 FQNNGV. In nucleotides, the CDR3 is TGTGCCAGCAGCTTGCGGCAGGGGAACATTCAGTGCTTC. Protein sequence: CASSLRQGNIQCF.

V is TRBV10-3 and J is TRBJ2-1; 10 positions agree with TRBD2. The CDR3 loop spans 15 amino acids. The germline V gene encodes CDR1 ENHRY and CDR2 SYGVKD. J gave up 7 bases and V 6 bases, and 9 bases lay outside the gene matches. The CDR3 protein is CAISEREGLGNEQFF. The CDR3 DNA reads TGTGCCATCAGCGAGCGGGAGGGCCTGGGAAATGAGCAGTTCTTC.

This clonotype turned up a few times. This chain's CDR3 is CASSFLGLAGDRDTQYF. DNA of the CDR3: TGTGCCAGCAGTTTCCTGGGACTAGCGGGGGACCGGGATACGCAGTATTTT. This rearrangement joins TRBV27 to TRBJ2-3, with 14 bases identical to TRBD2. Losses at the gene ends were 3 bases for V and 6 bases for J; bases not matched to a gene: 8. Germline CDR1 is MNHEY and CDR2 is SMNVEV (reference sequence). The CDR3 covers 17 residues.

There are a few counts of this clonotype. The V call is TRBV9, the J call TRBJ2-5; D perhaps matches TRBD2 (5 bases). Trimming cost V 4 bases and J 7 bases, with 17 bases left between them. CDR3 length: 14 residues. Per germline, CDR1 SGDLS and CDR2 YYNGEE. CDR3 loop: CASSRGLGPGTQYF. CDR3 sequence (DNA): TGTGCCAGCAGCCGTGGACTGGGCCCAGGGACCCAGTACTTC.

This clonotype showed up just a few times. The chain combines TRBV28 with TRBJ1-1, with D perhaps matching TRBD1 (6 bases). The CDR3 is made up of 18 amino acids. The germline CDR1 and CDR2 sequences are MDHEN and SYDVKM. V was pared by 6 bases and J by 4 bases, with 27 bases between. The CDR3 sequence is CASSPPGRLQGWGTEAFF. CDR3 nucleotides: TGTGCCAGCAGCCCCCCGGGCAGGCTACAGGGTTGGGGCACTGAAGCTTTCTTT.

This clonotype has a handful of counts. V gene TRBV7-2 combines with J gene TRBJ1-2; D possibly corresponds to TRBD1 (5 bases). The CDR3 consists of 15 residues. Between the trimmed V and J ends, which lost 4 bases and 2 bases, there was a span of 14 bases. Germline V gene sequence: CDR1 SGHTA, CDR2 FQGNSA. Here the CDR3 DNA reads TGTGCCAGCAGCTCGCCGGGGGGGAGGAACTATGGCTACACCTTC. This sequence encodes CASSSPGGRNYGYTF.

In the case of this clonotype: One end of the junction is discordant with germline, which a read error may explain. The V call is TRBV7-8, the J call TRBJ2-7; 7 bases match TRBD2. The J call could be wrong; TRBJ2-5 is a better fit for the DNA end. CDR3 length: 12 amino acids. Germline loops: CDR1 SGHVS, CDR2 FQNEAQ. Here the CDR3 DNA reads TGTGCCAGCAGCCTAGCGGAGGGGACCCAGTACTTC. It translates to CASSLAEGTQYF.

This clonotype has a single count. The rearrangement links TRBV6-6 to TRBJ1-5; no firm D call. V shed 2 bases and J shed 3 bases, with 5 bases lying between them. The length of the CDR3 is 13 residues. The germline V gene encodes CDR1 MNHNY and CDR2 SVGAGI (reference sequence). CDR3 loop: CASSYGINQPQHF. The CDR3 nucleotides read TGTGCCAGCAGTTACGGAATCAATCAGCCCCAGCATTTT.

V and J are TRBV12-3 or TRBV12-4 and TRBJ2-1, with D possibly TRBD2 on 6 matching bases. This CDR3 spans 15 amino acids. Trimming pared 3 bases from V and 3 bases from J, leaving 12 bases between. The DNA of the CDR3 is TGTGCCAGCAGTTTGTCTCGGCGGGACTACAATGAGCAGTTCTTC. As protein: CASSLSRRDYNEQFF.

The chain joins TRBV29-1 to TRBJ2-1; 8 bases align to TRBD1. CDR3 length equals 12 residues. The V gene's germline CDR1 is SQVTM and CDR2 ANQGSEA. In nucleotides, the CDR3 is TGCGGCGAGACAGGGGCCCACGATGAGCAGTTCTTC. This codes for CGETGAHDEQFF.

The J gene is TRBJ1-2, the V gene TRBV5-6; possible D gene TRBD1, 5 bases. V was clipped by 4 bases and J by 4 bases, with 20 bases between them. The CDR3 has 16 amino acids. Germline CDR1 reads SGHDT; CDR2 reads YYEEEE. CDR3: CASSPPRGGFSYGYTF. The CDR3 DNA reads TGTGCCAGCAGCCCCCCTCGGGGGGGGTTTAGCTATGGCTACACCTTC.

This chain uses TRBV2 with TRBJ2-2; D remains unclear. Germline V lookup: CDR1 SNHLY, CDR2 FYNNEI. V gave up 8 bases and J gave up 5 bases, with 15 bases separating them. The CDR3 has 14 amino acids. The CDR3 DNA reads TGTGCCAGCCGTGGGGTAGTGGTGACCGGGGAGCTGTTTTTT. Translating gives CASRGVVVTGELFF.

This clonotype was seen a few times. CDR3 nucleotide sequence: TGTGCCAGCAGCGTGGGACAGAACACCGGGGAGCTGTTTTTT. Its translation: CASSVGQNTGELFF. The rearrangement joins TRBV9 to TRBJ2-2; possible D gene TRBD1, 6 bases. The CDR3 loop spans 14 amino acids. Trimming removed 2 bases at V and 1 base at J, with 6 bases between. Germline V gene lookup returns CDR1 SGDLS and CDR2 YYNGEE.

This clonotype was detected many times. This chain connects TRBV4-2 to TRBJ2-1, with 7 bases aligning to TRBD2. Germline values: CDR1 LGHNA, CDR2 YNFKEQ. J was trimmed by 4 bases and V by 3 bases; bases with no gene match: 12. The CDR3 is made up of 17 amino acids. The CDR3 DNA is TGTGCCAGCAGCCACGACCAACTCGCTAGCGGATACAATGAGCAGTTCTTC. Translated, it gives CASSHDQLASGYNEQFF.

The chain combines TRBV7-8 with TRBJ1-2; possible D gene TRBD1, 5 bases. The CDR3 covers 14 residues. Between the trimmed V and J ends, which lost 3 bases and 7 bases, there was a span of 15 bases. Germline V gene data show CDR1 as SGHVS and CDR2 as FQNEAQ. CDR3 coding DNA: TGTGCCAGCAGCTTCAACCGGCGGGGGAGTGGCTACACCTTC. Protein product: CASSFNRRGSGYTF.

This clonotype was recorded at least ten times. The chain has TRBV2 and TRBJ2-1; D could derive from TRBD1 or TRBD2 (6 bases each). The CDR3 contains 15 residues. Trimming removed 4 bases at V and 2 bases at J, with 12 bases between. Germline V gives CDR1 SNHLY, CDR2 FYNNEI. The CDR3 nucleotides are TGTGCCAGCAGTGGGGGGGCACCGGCCTACAATGAGCAGTTCTTC. As protein: CASSGGAPAYNEQFF.

This clonotype was counted many times. The chain's CDR3 is CSVEGHVRNNEQFF. Written as DNA, the CDR3 is TGCAGCGTTGAAGGACATGTGCGGAACAATGAGCAGTTCTTC. This chain joins TRBV29-1 and TRBJ2-1, with D hard to call. This CDR3 has 14 residues. Germline lookup yields CDR1 SQVTM and CDR2 ANQGSEA. V lost 1 base and J 5 bases, leaving 12 bases between the germline ends.